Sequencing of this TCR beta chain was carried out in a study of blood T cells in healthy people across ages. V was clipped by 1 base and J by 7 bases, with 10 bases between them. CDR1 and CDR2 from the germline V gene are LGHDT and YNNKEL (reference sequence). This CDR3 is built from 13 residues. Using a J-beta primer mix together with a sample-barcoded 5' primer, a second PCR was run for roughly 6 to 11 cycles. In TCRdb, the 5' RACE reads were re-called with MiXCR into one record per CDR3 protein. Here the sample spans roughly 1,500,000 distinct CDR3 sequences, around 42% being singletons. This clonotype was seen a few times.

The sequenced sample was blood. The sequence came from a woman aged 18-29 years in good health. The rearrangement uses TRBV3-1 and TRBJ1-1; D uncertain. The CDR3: CASSQAAPLEAFF. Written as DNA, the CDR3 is TGTGCCAGCAGCCAAGCGGCCCCCCTTGAAGCTTTCTTT.